This is a list of T cell receptor beta chains from one sample in a study of T cell responses to AZD1222 COVID-19 vaccine. Sequencing used immunoSEQ multiplex PCR; TCRdb keeps in-frame clones, though not all of them. The repertoire holds roughly 150,000 clones, with about nine tenths as singletons. The input for sequencing was peripheral blood, taken on day 0 of AZD1222 vaccination. Every receptor here comes from an adult in good health. The CDR3 runs from the conserved cysteine through the conserved F or W. The D gene is left open where the match is weak. Rows give clone size only sometimes, using once, few, many, or a class for an expanded clone.

. | TRBJ1-1 | TRBV7-3 | . | TGTGCCAGCAGCTACCGAAGGGACACTGAAGCTTTCTTT | CASSYRRDTEAFF
TRBD2 | TRBJ2-1 | TRBV20-1 | once | TGCAGTGCTAGTTTTCTAGCGGGCTACAATGAGCAGTTCTTC | CSASFLAGYNEQFF
TRBD1 | TRBJ2-1 | TRBV19 | . | TGTGCCAGTAGTACGATCGTTGACAGGGGGCCAAACAATGAGCAGTTCTTC | CASSTIVDRGPNNEQFF
. | TRBJ1-1 | TRBV9 | . | TGTGCCAGCAGCGGTCCCGAGGACACTGAAGCTTTCTTT | CASSGPEDTEAFF
. | TRBJ1-6 | TRBV6-5 | . | TGTGCCAGCAGACCCTTTGGCCCAGGGGCTTCACCCCTCCACTTT | CASRPFGPGASPLHF
. | TRBJ2-3 | TRBV29-1 | . | TGCAGCGTAGATCATACAGATACGCAGTATTTT | CSVDHTDTQYF
. | TRBJ1-5 | TRBV28 | . | TGTGCCAGCTTTCGGTCCGGAAATCAGCCCCAGCATTTT | CASFRSGNQPQHF
TRBD1 | TRBJ1-5 | TRBV27 | . | TGTACCAGCAGTTACAGGGGAGGGAATCAGCCCCAGCATTTT | CTSSYRGGNQPQHF
. | TRBJ2-5 | TRBV7-7 | . | TGTGCTAGCAGCCCAGAAGGGAGTGGAGAGACCCAGTACTTC | CASSPEGSGETQYF
TRBD2 | TRBJ2-1 | TRBV5-4 | . | TGTGCCAGCAGCTTGAGGAGCGGGGGAAACAATGAGCAGTTCTTC | CASSLRSGGNNEQFF
. | TRBJ2-7 | TRBV2 | . | TGTGCCAGCGGAGACAGGAGCTCCTACGAGCAGTACTTC | CASGDRSSYEQYF
TRBD2 | TRBJ2-1 | TRBV10-3 | . | TGTGCCATCAGTGAGTCGGGGACTAGCGGGAGAAATGAGCAGTTCTTC | CAISESGTSGRNEQFF
TRBD1 | TRBJ1-4 | TRBV5-4 | . | TGTGCCAGCAGCTTAACAGGGGAGTACGAAAAACTGTTTTTT | CASSLTGEYEKLFF
. | TRBJ2-7 | TRBV7-8 | . | TGTGCCAGCAGCTTAACTGCCAACGAGCAGTACTTC | CASSLTANEQYF
TRBD1 | TRBJ1-4 | TRBV7-2 | once | TGTGCCAGCAGCGAGGGACAGGGTAGGACTAATGAAAAACTGTTTTTT | CASSEGQGRTNEKLFF
TRBD1 | TRBJ1-5 | TRBV2 | . | TGTGCCAGCACGGGACAGATTAGCAATCAGCCCCAGCATTTT | CASTGQISNQPQHF
. | TRBJ2-1 | TRBV10-3 | . | TGTGCCATCGGAACGTTGGGGGTAAACAATGAGCAGTTCTTC | CAIGTLGVNNEQFF
. | TRBJ2-1 | TRBV4-3 | . | TGCGCCAGCAGCCAAGGTCGGGCTCGTGAGCAGTTCTTC | CASSQGRAREQFF
. | TRBJ1-3 | TRBV6-5 | . | TGTGCCAGCCTAGGAACCTCTGGAAACACCATATATTTT | CASLGTSGNTIYF
TRBD1 | TRBJ2-5 | TRBV11-1 | . | TGTGCCAGCAGCTTGGACAGGGGGCTAGAGACCCAGTACTTC | CASSLDRGLETQYF
. | TRBJ1-1 | TRBV25-1 | . | TGTGCCAGCAGTGTAGAGGGGGGGGTCCTGAACACTGAAGCTTTCTTT | CASSVEGGVLNTEAFF
. | TRBJ1-1 | TRBV7-2 | . | TGTGCCAGCAGCTTAACGATTTCCAAGAACACTGAAGCTTTCTTT | CASSLTISKNTEAFF
. | TRBJ1-4 | TRBV7-2 | . | TGTGCCAGCAGCTTAGTGGGCAGCTCTAATGAAAAACTGTTTTTT | CASSLVGSSNEKLFF
TRBD1 | TRBJ1-2 | TRBV19 | . | TGTGCCAGTAGTAAATACCCAACAGGGGACTATGGCTACACCTTC | CASSKYPTGDYGYTF
TRBD1 | TRBJ2-7 | TRBV27 | . | TGTGCCAGCAGTGTTGTCCGGGACAGGGTTCGGGAGCAGTACTTC | CASSVVRDRVREQYF
. | TRBJ1-2 | TRBV3-1/TRBV3-2 | . | TGTGCCAGCAGCCCAAAGATACAGGTAGCGGATGGCTACACCTTC | CASSPKIQVADGYTF
TRBD1 | TRBJ1-2 | TRBV5-1 | . | TGCGCCAGCAGCACCACCGGGACAGGGACAGGTGGCTACACCTTC | CASSTTGTGTGGYTF
TRBD1 | TRBJ2-1 | TRBV19 | . | TGTGCCAGTAGTTCCGTCGGGACAGGGAGCAACAATGAGCAGTTCTTC | CASSSVGTGSNNEQFF
. | TRBJ2-1 | TRBV29-1 | . | TGCAGCGTGGAACTAGAAATTTCCTACAATGAGCAGTTCTTC | CSVELEISYNEQFF
. | TRBJ1-3 | TRBV27 | . | TGTGCCAGCGGACCCCGGGCCCTGGGAAACACCATATATTTT | CASGPRALGNTIYF
. | TRBJ2-1 | TRBV5-1 | . | TGCGCCAGCAGCCATGAGGCGGATGAGCAGTTCTTC | CASSHEADEQFF
TRBD1 | TRBJ1-6 | TRBV4-2 | . | TGTGCCAGCAGCCAAGTCCGAGGACAGGGGGGAATAAATTCACCCCTCCACTTT | CASSQVRGQGGINSPLHF
. | TRBJ2-7 | TRBV3-1/TRBV3-2 | . | TGTGCCAGCAGCCAAGATAGGACGTACAAGCAGTACTTC | CASSQDRTYKQYF
. | TRBJ1-6 | TRBV4-1 | . | TGCGCCAGCAGCCAAGCGGGACCTATCGATGGCTATAATTCACCCCTCCACTTT | CASSQAGPIDGYNSPLHF
TRBD1 | TRBJ1-5 | TRBV6-5 | . | TGTGCCAGCAGTTATATGCAAGGGGGCTATCAGCCCCAGCATTTT | CASSYMQGGYQPQHF
. | TRBJ2-6 | TRBV28 | . | TGTGCCAGCAGTTTTGGGGGCACTGGGGCCAACGTCCTGACTTTC | CASSFGGTGANVLTF
. | TRBJ1-5 | TRBV19 | . | TGTGCCAGTAGTATCCAGTGGGATCAGCCCCAGCATTTT | CASSIQWDQPQHF
. | TRBJ1-1 | TRBV4-1 | once | TGCGCCAGCAGCCAAGCGAACCTCGTTAGTAGCACTGAAGCTTTCTTT | CASSQANLVSSTEAFF
TRBD2 | TRBJ2-1 | TRBV4-1 | . | TGCGCCAGCAGCCAACCGAACCGACTAGCGGGAGTCAATGAGCAGTTCTTC | CASSQPNRLAGVNEQFF
TRBD2 | TRBJ2-5 | TRBV18 | . | TGTGCCAGCTCACCACTACCTGCTAGCGGAGGGCAAGAGACCCAGTACTTC | CASSPLPASGGQETQYF
TRBD1 | TRBJ1-3 | TRBV28 | . | TGTGCCAGCAGTACACAGGGGGCGAACGGAAACACCATATATTTT | CASSTQGANGNTIYF
TRBD1 | TRBJ1-2 | TRBV6-2/TRBV6-3 | . | TGTGCCAGCAGTTACTCGTGGACAGGGGCAGACGGCTACACCTTC | CASSYSWTGADGYTF
TRBD2 | TRBJ2-1 | TRBV6-6 | . | TGTGCCAGCAGTTACTCAAGGACTAGCGGGAGCAATGAGCAGTTCTTC | CASSYSRTSGSNEQFF
. | TRBJ2-1 | TRBV19 | few | TGTGCCAGTAGTATGTGGGAGAGAGGTGAGCAGTTCTTC | CASSMWERGEQFF
TRBD1 | TRBJ1-1 | TRBV28 | . | TGTGCCAGCAGTTTAACGGGACAGGGGGGTAGTGAAGCTTTCTTT | CASSLTGQGGSEAFF
. | TRBJ1-6 | TRBV7-3 | . | TGTGCCAGCAGCTTAAACAGTCCTCATAATTCACCCCTCCACTTT | CASSLNSPHNSPLHF
. | TRBJ2-7 | TRBV28 | once | TGTGCCAGCAGTTTACAAAATGGGGGGCTCGACGAGCAGTACTTC | CASSLQNGGLDEQYF
. | TRBJ1-4 | TRBV5-1 | . | TGCGCCAGCAGCCCCTACCAGCCTGGGGAAAAACTGTTTTTT | CASSPYQPGEKLFF
TRBD1 | TRBJ1-3 | TRBV6-5 | . | TGTGCCAGCAGTACGACAGGGTCTGGAAACACCATATATTTT | CASSTTGSGNTIYF
. | TRBJ2-1 | TRBV19 | . | TGTGCCAGTAGTATCCCGAGTAAGCCCCGCGATGAGCAGTTCTTC | CASSIPSKPRDEQFF
TRBD1 | TRBJ1-2 | TRBV6-1 | . | TGTGCCAGCAGTGAACAGGGGGCAAACTATGGCTACACCTTC | CASSEQGANYGYTF
. | TRBJ1-3 | TRBV7-8 | . | TGTGCCAGCAGCTTAGACGCGGGACGGATATTCTCTGGAAACACCATATATTTT | CASSLDAGRIFSGNTIYF
TRBD1 | TRBJ2-7 | TRBV9 | few | TGTGCCAGCAGCTCTCAAATTGGGACAGGGGGCGACGAGCAGTACTTC | CASSSQIGTGGDEQYF
TRBD1 | TRBJ2-3 | TRBV5-6 | . | TGTGCCAGCAGTCAGAGGGACAGGGGGCCCGGAGATACGCAGTATTTT | CASSQRDRGPGDTQYF
. | TRBJ2-3 | TRBV7-9 | . | TGTGCCAGCAGCCCTCTACCGGACAGCCCCGGCACAGATACGCAGTATTTT | CASSPLPDSPGTDTQYF
. | TRBJ1-1 | TRBV27 | . | TGTGCCAGCAGTTCAACAGGGTCCACTGAAGCTTTCTTT | CASSSTGSTEAFF
TRBD1 | TRBJ2-4 | TRBV19 | . | TGTGCCAGTAGACCCGGACAGGGGGGACTAGTCAGGTTGGTTTCCAAAAACATTCAGTACTTC | CASRPGQGGLVRLVSKNIQYF
TRBD2 | TRBJ2-3 | TRBV27 | . | TGTGCCAGCACAAGAACCGGGACTAGCGTCGCAGATACGCAGTATTTT | CASTRTGTSVADTQYF
TRBD1 | TRBJ2-1 | TRBV3-1/TRBV3-2 | . | TGTGCCAGCAGCCAAAGGACAGGGGCCTTTTACAATGAGCAGTTCTTC | CASSQRTGAFYNEQFF
. | TRBJ1-2 | TRBV24-1 | . | TGTGCCACCAGTGATTTGTCGGGGGGCTCGGATGGCTACACCTTC | CATSDLSGGSDGYTF